These 25 T cell receptor beta chains originate from one sample sequenced in a study of molecular identifiers for immune sequencing clone quantification. TCRdb analysed the PCR reads with MiXCR anew, one entry per CDR3 protein. The sample includes about 630,000 distinct CDR3 sequences, over 25% of them seen just once. The sequenced sample was naive CD8+ T cells from blood, with Jurkat cell RNA spiked in. Subset reported: FACS-sorted CD8+CD4-CCR7+CD45RA+ naive T cells. The receptors stem from a human donor in good health. Some libraries in this study had Jurkat cell RNA spiked in.

This clonotype was counted many times. This chain uses TRBV7-2 with TRBJ2-3, with 8 bases matching TRBD2. This CDR3 comprises 16 residues. J was trimmed by 3 bases and V by 6 bases; bases with no gene match: 11. Germline values: CDR1 SGHTA, CDR2 FQGNSA. The CDR3 DNA sequence: TGTGCCAGCAGTCCTACCCTGAAGCGGGGGACAGATACGCAGTATTTT. Translating it yields CASSPTLKRGTDTQYF.

In this sample, this clonotype turned up many times. The chain has TRBV24-1 and TRBJ2-1; D remains ambiguous. The V and J ends lost 4 bases and 6 bases respectively, with 3 bases between them. Germline lookup yields CDR1 KGHDR and CDR2 SFDVKD. The CDR3 runs to 11 residues. The CDR3: CATSEPNEQFF. The CDR3 DNA reads TGTGCCACCAGTGAACCCAATGAGCAGTTCTTC.

This clonotype was detected only a few times. The genes are TRBV20-1 and TRBJ2-7; 9 nucleotides agree with TRBD1. Germline trimming cut 6 bases from V and 0 bases from J; bases unmatched to any gene: 9. Germline V CDR1 and CDR2: DFQATT, SNEGSKA (reference sequence). The CDR3 extends over 15 amino acids. CDR3 DNA sequence: TGCAGTGCAATCCGGGACAGGGAACCCTCCTACGAGCAGTACTTC. It codes for CSAIRDREPSYEQYF.

J is TRBJ2-3 and V is TRBV12-3 or TRBV12-4, with unresolved D. This CDR3 comprises 13 residues. Trimming took off 7 bases at V and 5 bases at J, with 13 bases between the two ends. CDR3 residues: CASTIAALDTQYF. CDR3 in DNA: TGTGCCAGCACCATCGCGGCGTTAGATACGCAGTATTTT.

On this clonotype: A read error is possible here, since a much larger clone lies one base away. The rearrangement joins TRBV4-3 to TRBJ1-5; maybe TRBD1 (5 bases). This CDR3 has 15 amino acids. Germline V gene lookup returns CDR1 LGHNA and CDR2 YSLEER. The V gene lost 4 bases and the J gene lost 5 bases, with 15 bases spanning the gap. The CDR3 coding sequence is TGCGCCAGCAGCCTAGATATAGGGGACTATCAGCCCCAGCATTTT. Protein: CASSLDIGDYQPQHF.

This clonotype has ten or more counts. The V gene is TRBV7-9, the J gene TRBJ1-4; 9 bases fit TRBD1. Germline V gene lookup returns CDR1 SEHNR and CDR2 FQNEAQ (reference sequence). The CDR3 extends over 17 amino acids. V was pared by 4 bases and J by 8 bases, with 14 bases of the junction left unmatched. CDR3 protein: CASSSSRDREGREKLFF. The CDR3 DNA sequence: TGTGCCAGCAGCTCGTCCCGGGACAGGGAGGGGAGAGAAAAACTGTTTTTT. The variable domain in full, completed from reference TRBV7-9 and TRBJ1-4, reads DTGVSQNPRHKITKRGQNVTFRCDPISEHNRLYWYRQTLGQGPEFLTYFQNEAQLEKSRLLSDRFSAERPKGSFSTLEIQRTEQGDSAMYLCASSSSRDREGREKLFFGSGTQLSVL.

This chain joins TRBV7-9 and TRBJ2-7, with TRBD2 identical over 11 bases. With 7 bases clipped from V and 2 bases from J, the junction kept 10 bases outside the gene matches. The CDR3 length is 16 residues. Germline CDR1 and CDR2: SEHNR and FQNEAQ (reference sequence). DNA for the CDR3: TGTGCCAGCACGGCTAGCGGGGGGTCCCACCCCTACGAGCAGTACTTC. It encodes CASTASGGSHPYEQYF.

As concerns this clonotype: A read error may explain this, as a much larger clone is one base away. The chain carries TRBV7-9 and TRBJ2-2; tentatively, D is TRBD2 (6 bases). The CDR3 is 14 residues long. Germline V gene lookup returns CDR1 SEHNR and CDR2 FQNEAQ (reference sequence). CDR3 sequence: CASSSSRNTGGLFF. In DNA form, the CDR3 reads TGTGCCAGCAGCTCTTCACGAAACACCGGGGGGCTGTTTTTT.

This clonotype was recorded at least ten times. V gene TRBV19 combines with J gene TRBJ2-1; the D gene is possibly TRBD2 (5 bases). The germline V gene encodes CDR1 LNHDA and CDR2 SQIVND (reference sequence). Trimming shortened V by 4 bases and J by 8 bases, and 12 bases separated the two germline ends. The CDR3 spans 13 residues. The CDR3 region is CASSTLEDHEQFF. In DNA form, the CDR3 reads TGTGCCAGTAGTACCCTGGAGGACCATGAGCAGTTCTTC.

This clonotype was counted many times. The chain joins TRBV7-7 to TRBJ2-5; no clear D gene. This CDR3 region has 14 residues. Germline V gives CDR1 SSHAT, CDR2 FNYEAQ (reference sequence). V was pared by 1 base and J by 5 bases, with 11 bases between. CDR3 sequence reads: CASSLEANIETQYF. For the CDR3, the DNA is TGTGCCAGCAGCTTAGAGGCAAACATTGAGACCCAGTACTTC.

This clonotype was detected only once. A much larger clone is a single base away; this may be a read error. The genes are TRBV28 and TRBJ1-5; D gene unclear. Per the germline V gene, CDR1 is MDHEN and CDR2 is SYDVKM. This CDR3 has 14 amino acids. Here the CDR3 reads CASSSREGFQPQLF. Here the CDR3 DNA reads TGTGCCAGCAGTTCTAGGGAGGGATTTCAGCCCCAGCTTTTT. Filled out from reference TRBV28 and TRBJ1-5, the complete variable domain reads DVKVTQSSRYLVKRTGEKVFLECVQDMDHENMFWYRQDPGLGLRLIYFSYDVKMKEKGDIPEGYSVSREKKERFSLILESASTNQTSMYLCASSSREGFQPQLFGDGTRLSIL.

This clonotype has just a few counts. The V call is TRBV6-2 or TRBV6-3, the J call TRBJ1-1; no firm D call. V shed 1 base and J shed 8 bases, with 5 bases lying between them. The germline V gene has CDR1 MNHEY and CDR2 SVGEGT. The CDR3 extends over 11 amino acids. CDR3 DNA: TGTGCCAGCAGTTACTTCACAGAAGCTTTCTTT. Translating it yields CASSYFTEAFF.

The chain joins TRBV4-3 to TRBJ2-3, with 9 bases identical to TRBD1. J was trimmed by 3 bases and V by 3 bases; bases with no gene match: 13. Germline CDR1 is LGHNA and CDR2 is YSLEER. This CDR3 is built from 18 residues. CDR3: CASSQDGGTGWSTDTQYF. The CDR3 DNA sequence: TGCGCCAGCAGCCAGGACGGCGGGACAGGGTGGTCGACAGATACGCAGTATTTT.

The V call is TRBV30, the J call TRBJ1-1, with TRBD1 as a possible D gene (5 bases). This CDR3 comprises 14 residues. V was shortened by 0 bases and J by 6 bases, with 14 bases between the two germline ends. Germline lookup yields CDR1 GTSNPN and CDR2 SVGIG (reference sequence). CDR3 sequence reads: CAWSVAGRISEAFF. CDR3 DNA sequence: TGTGCCTGGAGTGTTGCGGGGCGGATCTCTGAAGCTTTCTTT.

In its sample, this clonotype was seen a few times. The germline gene is not matched at one end of the junction; a read error may be the cause. This chain connects TRBV6-6 to TRBJ1-1; TRBD1 aligns across 12 bases. The CDR3 runs 14 residues. Germline-derived CDR1 and CDR2 are MNHNY and SVGAGI (reference sequence). CDR3 in DNA: TGTGCCAGCAGCCCCGGGACAGGGGGCACTGAAGCTCTCTTT. This translates into CASSPGTGGTEALF.

A remark on this clonotype: A much larger clone lies one base from this, so it may be a read error. The chain uses TRBV25-1 and TRBJ1-2; possibly TRBD1 for D (6 bases). This CDR3 has 14 residues. Germline CDR1 MGHDK, CDR2 SYGVNS. The CDR3 reads CAGSVPDSAYGYTF. DNA of the CDR3: TGTGCCGGCAGTGTCCCGGACAGTGCCTATGGCTACACCTTC.

As to this clonotype: One junction end does not reproduce the germline sequence, and a read error may be involved. The CDR3 here is CASSQDWQGGTATQYF. DNA of the CDR3: TGCGCCAGCAGCCAAGATTGGCAGGGCGGCACAGCTACGCAGTATTTT. The chain links TRBV4-3 to TRBJ2-3, with D perhaps TRBD1 (5 bases). This CDR3 region has 16 residues. Germline V CDR1 and CDR2: LGHNA, YSLEER.

The chain recombines TRBV12-3 or TRBV12-4 with TRBJ2-4; D perhaps matches TRBD1 (6 bases). Trimming removed 5 bases at V and 6 bases at J, with 20 bases between. The CDR3 runs to 16 residues. CDR3 in DNA: TGTGCCAGCAGTCCAAGAAACCGGGACACCCGAAACATTCAGTACTTC. It codes for CASSPRNRDTRNIQYF.

In the case of this clonotype: This may come from a read error, since a much larger clone is one base off. The J gene is TRBJ2-3, the V gene TRBV19; maybe TRBD2 (6 bases). The germline V and J ends were trimmed by 6 bases and 11 bases, with 9 bases remaining between them. The CDR3 runs to 10 residues. Germline CDR1 and CDR2: LNHDA and SQIVND (reference sequence). CDR3 protein: CASRAGGQYF. The CDR3, as DNA: TGTGCCAGTAGAGCGGGTGGGCAGTATTTT.

Regarding this clonotype: A read error may account for a junction end that differs from germline. The chain employs TRBV6-2 or TRBV6-3 and TRBJ2-1; a weak D match, TRBD2 (5 bases). The CDR3 runs 15 residues. Germline CDR1 and CDR2: MNHEY and SVGEGT. The CDR3 DNA follows: TGTGCCAACAGTTACTCGAGCCTAGCTTACAATGAGCAGTTCTTC. Amino acids: CANSYSSLAYNEQFF.

Comment on this clonotype: Mismatch with germline at one junction end may stem from a read error. The V gene is TRBV3-1, the J gene TRBJ2-2; a weak D match, TRBD2 (7 bases). The CDR3 sequence is 16 residues long. Looked up from germline, CDR1 is LGHDT and CDR2 is YNNKEL (reference sequence). The CDR3 region is CASSQEARGDTGELVF. CDR3 DNA: TGTGCCAGCAGCCAAGAAGCCCGGGGGGACACCGGGGAGCTGGTTTTT. The variable domain in full, with the rest retrieved from reference TRBV3-1 and TRBJ2-2, is DTAVSQTPKYLVTQMGNDKSIKCEQNLGHDTMYWYKQDSKKFLKIMFSYNNKELIINETVPNRFSPKSPDKAHLNLHINSLELGDSAVYFCASSQEARGDTGELVFGEGSRLTVL.

With regard to this clonotype: The missing conserved phenylalanine or tryptophan at the end of this CDR3 makes a read error likely. This CDR3 reads CASSGTLGSGNTIYL. The DNA for the CDR3 is TGTGCCAGCAGCGGGACTTTGGGGTCCGGAAACACCATATATCTT. The chain uses TRBV5-3 and TRBJ1-3; a weak D match, TRBD1 (5 bases). TRBV5-3 is an ORF; its function is uncertain. This CDR3 is built from 15 residues. V lost 8 bases, J lost 4 bases, and 19 bases lay in between.

This rearrangement joins TRBV12-3 or TRBV12-4 to TRBJ1-5, with D possibly matching TRBD1 (5 bases). Trimming removed 6 bases from V and 4 bases from J, with 16 bases in between. The CDR3 runs 15 residues. The CDR3 protein is CASSSLYGANQPQHF. The CDR3 DNA follows: TGTGCCAGCAGCTCTCTTTACGGGGCAAATCAGCCCCAGCATTTT.

This clonotype was detected ten times or more. The chain recombines TRBV15 with TRBJ1-5; D remains unclear. Trimming left V 3 bases short and J 1 base short, with 10 bases between. The CDR3 is 15 residues long. Germline V gene data show CDR1 as LNHNV and CDR2 as YYDKDF (reference sequence). The CDR3 loop reads CATSRSFPSNQPQHF. The DNA of the CDR3 is TGTGCCACCAGCAGGAGCTTTCCAAGCAATCAGCCCCAGCATTTT.

This clonotype was picked up many times. The rearrangement joins TRBV7-9 to TRBJ2-7; no clear D. The CDR3 runs 16 residues. Deletions cut 5 bases from V and 1 base from J, with 18 bases between. Looked up from germline, CDR1 is SEHNR and CDR2 is FQNEAQ (reference sequence). This CDR3 reads CASSRTFGQESYEQYF. CDR3 DNA sequence: TGTGCCAGCAGCCGTACCTTCGGGCAGGAATCCTACGAGCAGTACTTC.